Below, one TCR beta chain is given with its context. The antigen is unknown. These data come from a study of CD4 T cells in relation to SARS-CoV-2 and coronaviruses. Overall study context: PBMCs were cultured with antigen for roughly 11 days before TCR beta sequencing. Overall study findings and caveats: Pre-pandemic and post-infection samples never came from the same donor.

Unexposed donor CD4+ T cells date from about 2011-2018, before the COVID-19 pandemic. After approximately ten days of culture, CD4+ T cells were isolated. Cells permitting, SARS-CoV-2 S/N and four cold-coronavirus spikes were tested on unexposed-donor CD4+ T cells. The method was immunoSEQ multiplex PCR; TCRdb's version includes in-frame clones alone and lacks a portion of them. Of roughly 30,000 clones listed, less than 85% are singletons. This CDR3 has 13 residues. Germline CDR1 is KGHSH and CDR2 is LQKENI. Trimming cost V 2 bases and J 1 base, with 5 bases left between them. This chain uses TRBV18 with TRBJ1-1; D unresolved. The sequence came from a human donor in good health. The specimen was CD4+ T cells from PBMCs, cultured in vitro. The CDR3 DNA reads TGTGCCAGCTCACCATTAGCGAACACTGAAGCTTTCTTT. Translating it yields CASSPLANTEAFF.